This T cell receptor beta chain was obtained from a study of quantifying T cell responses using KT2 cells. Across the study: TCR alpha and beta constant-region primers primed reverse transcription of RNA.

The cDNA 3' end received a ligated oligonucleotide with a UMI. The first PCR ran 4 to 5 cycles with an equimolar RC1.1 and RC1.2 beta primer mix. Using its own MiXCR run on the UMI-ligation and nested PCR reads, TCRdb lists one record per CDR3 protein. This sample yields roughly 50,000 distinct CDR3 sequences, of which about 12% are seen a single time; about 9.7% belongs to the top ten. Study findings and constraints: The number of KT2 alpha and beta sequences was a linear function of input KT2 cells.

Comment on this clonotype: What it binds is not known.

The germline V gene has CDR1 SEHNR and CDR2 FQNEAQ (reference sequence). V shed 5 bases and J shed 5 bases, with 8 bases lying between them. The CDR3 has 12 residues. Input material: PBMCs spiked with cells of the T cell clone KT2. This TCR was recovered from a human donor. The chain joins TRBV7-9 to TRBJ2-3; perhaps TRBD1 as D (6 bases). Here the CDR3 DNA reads TGTGCCAGCAGCCTGGACAGAGATACGCAGTATTTT. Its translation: CASSLDRDTQYF. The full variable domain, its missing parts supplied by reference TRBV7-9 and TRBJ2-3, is DTGVSQNPRHKITKRGQNVTFRCDPISEHNRLYWYRQTLGQGPEFLTYFQNEAQLEKSRLLSDRFSAERPKGSFSTLEIQRTEQGDSAMYLCASSLDRDTQYFGPGTRLTVL.